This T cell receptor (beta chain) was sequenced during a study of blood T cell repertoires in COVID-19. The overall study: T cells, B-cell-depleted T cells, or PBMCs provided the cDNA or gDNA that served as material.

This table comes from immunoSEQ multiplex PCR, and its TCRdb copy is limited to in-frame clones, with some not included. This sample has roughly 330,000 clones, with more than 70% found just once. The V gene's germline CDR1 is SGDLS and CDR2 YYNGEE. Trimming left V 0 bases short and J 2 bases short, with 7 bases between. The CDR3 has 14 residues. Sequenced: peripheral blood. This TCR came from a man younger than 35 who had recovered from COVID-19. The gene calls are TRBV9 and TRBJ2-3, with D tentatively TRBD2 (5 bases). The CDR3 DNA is TGTGCCAGCAGCGTAGAGGGAGCCACAGATACGCAGTATTTT. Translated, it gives CASSVEGATDTQYF.